These T cell receptor beta chains were read from a single sample in a study of cytomegalovirus exposure and HLA in healthy donors. TCRdb's table, derived via immunoSEQ multiplex PCR, lists solely in-frame clones and lacks some. The sample records 110,000 to 150,000 clones, roughly 77% being singletons. The specimen sequenced was PBMCs. Receptors originate from a female donor in good health and CMV-seronegative. Both conserved end residues are part of each CDR3. D genes are given only for firm matches. Size tells how often a clone was seen (once, few, many) or the class of an expanded clone, and some rows leave it out.

>TRBD2|.|TRBV6-4|TRBJ2-3
CASSQTSGGLPDTQYF
TGTGCCAGCAGCCAAACTAGCGGGGGTCTTCCAGATACGCAGTATTTT
>.|.|TRBV7-8|TRBJ2-5
CASSLGRGETQYF
TGTGCCAGCAGCTTAGGGCGGGGAGAGACCCAGTACTTC
>TRBD2|.|TRBV27|TRBJ2-5
CASSLLAGASETQYF
TGTGCCAGCAGTTTACTAGCGGGAGCTTCAGAGACCCAGTACTTC
>.|.|TRBV7-8|TRBJ2-2
CASSEGAQGTGELFF
TGTGCCAGCTCGGAGGGGGCTCAAGGGACCGGGGAGCTGTTTTTT
>TRBD1|.|TRBV7-9|TRBJ1-5
CASSIGTGNQPQHF
TGTGCCAGCAGCATAGGGACAGGGAATCAGCCCCAGCATTTT
>.|.|TRBV2|TRBJ2-2
CASSVRSGDTGELFF
TGTGCCAGCAGTGTACGGAGCGGAGACACCGGGGAGCTGTTTTTT
>TRBD1|.|TRBV7-9|TRBJ1-3
CASSYTQGRPGNTIYF
TGTGCCAGCAGCTATACACAGGGGCGCCCTGGAAACACCATATATTTT
>.|.|TRBV7-2|TRBJ2-1
CASSLLASSEQFF
TGTGCCAGCAGCCTCCTAGCGTCGAGTGAGCAGTTCTTC
>.|once|TRBV18|TRBJ1-4
CASSPGLGEKLFF
TGTGCCAGCTCACCAGGCCTCGGGGAAAAACTGTTTTTT
>.|.|TRBV27|TRBJ1-1
CASSPRYTEAFF
TGTGCCAGCAGTCCGCGATACACTGAAGCTTTCTTT
>.|.|TRBV6-5|TRBJ1-1
CASSYSRGRITEAFF
TGTGCCAGCAGTTACTCGAGGGGGAGAATCACTGAAGCTTTCTTT
>.|once|TRBV11-3|TRBJ1-1
CASSSTRGSTEAFF
TGTGCCAGCAGCTCGACGCGGGGAAGCACTGAAGCTTTCTTT
>TRBD2|once|TRBV11-3|TRBJ2-3
CASSSTVSSGSFTDTQYF
TGTGCCAGCAGCTCGACTGTTTCTAGCGGCTCATTCACAGATACGCAGTATTTT
>TRBD1|.|TRBV4-3|TRBJ1-1
CASSQGTGALNTEAFF
TGCGCCAGCAGCCAAGGAACAGGGGCTCTGAACACTGAAGCTTTCTTT
>.|.|TRBV5-4|TRBJ1-1
CASSCDGGFTMNTEAFF
TGTGCCAGCAGCTGCGACGGGGGGTTTACAATGAACACTGAAGCTTTCTTT